This TCR beta chain was documented in a study of T cell responses to AZD1222 COVID-19 vaccine. Study details: Pooling was applied to second doses at about 4 or about 12 weeks. Study outcomes and limitations: The study identified only five to seven AZD1222 recipients as seropositive at baseline.

Comment on this clone: The antigen remains undetermined.

There are 15 residues in the CDR3. V trimming: 0 bases; J trimming: 3 bases; junction bases outside the gene matches: 4. CDR1 is MNHEY, CDR2 SVGAGI, per germline. Method: immunoSEQ multiplex PCR; TCRdb's copy keeps in-frame clones and lacks some. The sample consists of about 140,000 clones, about 93% of them appearing once. The sample consisted of peripheral blood, taken on day 0 of AZD1222 vaccination. The sequence derives from an adult in good health. The chain links TRBV6-5 to TRBJ2-7, with 8 positions matching TRBD1. CDR3 bases: TGTGCCAGCAGTTACTCGGCAGGGGGCGTCTACGAGCAGTACTTC. Its translation: CASSYSAGGVYEQYF.